This T cell receptor (beta chain) was recovered during a study of neurological immune-mediated disorders. Where libraries were unsorted, they were derived from 2 million PBMCs stored at -80 degrees C. This clonotype was seen ten or more times. What it recognizes is unknown. With 10-nucleotide random UMIs included, cDNA was synthesized by 5'RACE. TCRdb itself ran the 5' RACE reads through MiXCR, one entry per CDR3 protein. The data contain some 38,000 distinct CDR3 sequences, about 14% of them singletons. Points from the study as a whole: Sharing of CDR3 amino acid sequences among expanded clones across subjects was absent, suggesting private repertoires in all groups.

This CDR3 is built from 16 residues. V dropped 0 bases and J dropped 3; count of bases not matched to a gene: 6. CDR1 and CDR2 from the germline V gene are DFQATT and SNEGSKA (reference sequence). The chain is built from TRBV20-1 and TRBJ2-7; TRBD2 matches 12 bases. This receptor was identified in a woman in her forties or fifties with HTLV-1-associated myelopathy (HAM/TSP). Sequencing was carried out using PBMCs. The CDR3 reads CSARDATSGGLYEQYF. CDR3 DNA sequence: TGCAGTGCTAGAGATGCGACTAGCGGGGGACTCTACGAGCAGTACTTC.